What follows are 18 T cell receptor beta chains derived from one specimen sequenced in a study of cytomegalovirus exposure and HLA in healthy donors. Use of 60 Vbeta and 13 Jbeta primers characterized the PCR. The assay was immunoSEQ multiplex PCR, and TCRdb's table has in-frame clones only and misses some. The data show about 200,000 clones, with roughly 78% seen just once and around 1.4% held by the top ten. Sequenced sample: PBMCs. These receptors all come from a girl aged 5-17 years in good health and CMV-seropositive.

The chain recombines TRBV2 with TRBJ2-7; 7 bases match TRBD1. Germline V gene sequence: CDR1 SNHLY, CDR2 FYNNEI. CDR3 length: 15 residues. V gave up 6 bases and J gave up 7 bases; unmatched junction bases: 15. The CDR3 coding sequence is TGTGCCAGCAGGAGGGGACAGACCGATGTTGAGGAGCAGTACTTC. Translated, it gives CASRRGQTDVEEQYF.

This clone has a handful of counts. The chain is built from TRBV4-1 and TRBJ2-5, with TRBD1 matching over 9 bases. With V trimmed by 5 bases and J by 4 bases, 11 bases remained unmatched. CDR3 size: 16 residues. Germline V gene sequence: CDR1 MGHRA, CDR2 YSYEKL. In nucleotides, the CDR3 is TGCGCCAGCAGCTGGGGACAGGGAAAAAGTCGAGAGACCCAGTACTTC. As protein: CASSWGQGKSRETQYF.

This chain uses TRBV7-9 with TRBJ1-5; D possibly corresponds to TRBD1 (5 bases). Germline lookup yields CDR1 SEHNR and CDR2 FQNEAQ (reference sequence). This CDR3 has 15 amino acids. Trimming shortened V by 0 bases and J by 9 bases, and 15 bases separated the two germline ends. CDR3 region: CASSLARGELGPQHF. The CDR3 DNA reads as TGTGCCAGCAGCTTAGCGCGGGGGGAATTAGGGCCCCAGCATTTT.

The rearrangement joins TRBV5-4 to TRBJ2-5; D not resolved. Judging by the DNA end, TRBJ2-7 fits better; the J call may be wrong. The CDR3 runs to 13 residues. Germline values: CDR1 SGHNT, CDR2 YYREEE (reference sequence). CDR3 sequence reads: CASSFSGNYEQYF. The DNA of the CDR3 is TGTGCCAGCAGCTTTAGTGGTAACTACGAGCAGTACTTC.

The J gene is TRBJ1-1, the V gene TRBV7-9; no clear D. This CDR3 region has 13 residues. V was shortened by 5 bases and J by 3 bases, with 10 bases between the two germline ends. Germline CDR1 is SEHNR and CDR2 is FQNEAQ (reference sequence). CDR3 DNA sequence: TGTGCCAGCAGCCACCCTCCGGACACTGAAGCTTTCTTT. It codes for CASSHPPDTEAFF. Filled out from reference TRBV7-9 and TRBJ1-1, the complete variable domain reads DTGVSQNPRHKITKRGQNVTFRCDPISEHNRLYWYRQTLGQGPEFLTYFQNEAQLEKSRLLSDRFSAERPKGSFSTLEIQRTEQGDSAMYLCASSHPPDTEAFFGQGTRLTVV.

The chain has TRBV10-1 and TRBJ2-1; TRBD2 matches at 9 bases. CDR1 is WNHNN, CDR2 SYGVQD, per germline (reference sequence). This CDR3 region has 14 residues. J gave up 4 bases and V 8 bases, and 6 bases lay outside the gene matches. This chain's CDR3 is CASVSGGPYNEQFF. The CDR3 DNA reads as TGCGCCAGCGTAAGCGGGGGGCCTTACAATGAGCAGTTCTTC.

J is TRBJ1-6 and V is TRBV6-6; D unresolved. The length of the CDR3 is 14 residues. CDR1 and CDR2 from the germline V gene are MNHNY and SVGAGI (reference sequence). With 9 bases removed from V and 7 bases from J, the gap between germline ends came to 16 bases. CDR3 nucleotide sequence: TGTGCCAGTCGCGACACCTCTTTAAATTCACCCCTCCACTTT. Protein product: CASRDTSLNSPLHF.

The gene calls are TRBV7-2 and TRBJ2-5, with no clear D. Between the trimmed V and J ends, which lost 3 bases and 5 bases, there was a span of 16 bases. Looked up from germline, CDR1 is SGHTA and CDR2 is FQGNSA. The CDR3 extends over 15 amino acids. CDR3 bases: TGTGCCAGCAGCTTCCGAGGCCCTTCGAGGGAGACCCAGTACTTC. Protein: CASSFRGPSRETQYF.

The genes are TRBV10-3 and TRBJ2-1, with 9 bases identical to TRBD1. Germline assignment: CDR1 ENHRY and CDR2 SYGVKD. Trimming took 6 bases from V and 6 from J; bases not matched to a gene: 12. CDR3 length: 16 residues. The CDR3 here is CAISGARDRAGNEQFF. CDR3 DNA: TGTGCCATCAGCGGGGCCCGGGACAGGGCCGGCAATGAGCAGTTCTTC.

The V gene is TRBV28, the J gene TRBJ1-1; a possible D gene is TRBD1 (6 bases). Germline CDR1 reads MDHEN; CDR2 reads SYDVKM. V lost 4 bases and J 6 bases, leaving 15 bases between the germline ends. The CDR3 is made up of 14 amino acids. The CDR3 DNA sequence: TGTGCCAGCAGTTCAGGGGATAGGTTCGCTGAAGCTTTCTTT. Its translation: CASSSGDRFAEAFF.

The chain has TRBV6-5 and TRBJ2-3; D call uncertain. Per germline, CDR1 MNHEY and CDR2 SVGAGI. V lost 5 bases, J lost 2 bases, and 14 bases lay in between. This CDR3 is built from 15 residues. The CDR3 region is CASSRGPDPTDTQYF. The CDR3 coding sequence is TGTGCCAGCAGTCGTGGGCCCGACCCCACAGATACGCAGTATTTT.

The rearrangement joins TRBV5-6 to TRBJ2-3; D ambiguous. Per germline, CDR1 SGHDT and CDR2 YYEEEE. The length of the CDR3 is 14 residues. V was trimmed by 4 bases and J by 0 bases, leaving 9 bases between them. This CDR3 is CASSRYTSTDTQYF. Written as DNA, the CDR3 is TGTGCCAGCAGCCGCTATACTAGCACAGATACGCAGTATTTT.

Here the CDR3 DNA reads TGCAGCGTTGCAGGGGGCGGTGGGAACACTGAAGCTTTCTTT. It codes for CSVAGGGGNTEAFF. V gene TRBV29-1 combines with J gene TRBJ1-1; 8 positions agree with TRBD1. Germline CDR1 SQVTM, CDR2 ANQGSEA. This CDR3 region has 14 residues. J gave up 1 base and V 4 bases, and 5 bases lay outside the gene matches.

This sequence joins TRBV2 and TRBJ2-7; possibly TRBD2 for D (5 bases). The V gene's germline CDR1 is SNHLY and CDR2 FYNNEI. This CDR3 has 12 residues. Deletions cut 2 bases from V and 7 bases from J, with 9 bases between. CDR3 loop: CASSELPGEQYF. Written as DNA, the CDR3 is TGTGCCAGCAGTGAATTACCGGGGGAGCAGTACTTC. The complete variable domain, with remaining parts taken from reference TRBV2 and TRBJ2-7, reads EPEVTQTPSHQVTQMGQEVILRCVPISNHLYFYWYRQILGQKVEFLVSFYNNEISEKSEIFDDQFSVERPDGSNFTLKIRSTKLEDSAMYFCASSELPGEQYFGPGTRLTVT.

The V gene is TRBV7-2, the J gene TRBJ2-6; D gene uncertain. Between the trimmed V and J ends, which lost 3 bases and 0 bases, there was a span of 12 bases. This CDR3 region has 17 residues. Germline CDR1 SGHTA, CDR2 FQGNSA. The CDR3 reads CASSFGTDTSGANVLTF. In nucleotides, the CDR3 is TGTGCCAGCAGCTTCGGCACAGACACCTCTGGGGCCAACGTCCTGACTTTC.

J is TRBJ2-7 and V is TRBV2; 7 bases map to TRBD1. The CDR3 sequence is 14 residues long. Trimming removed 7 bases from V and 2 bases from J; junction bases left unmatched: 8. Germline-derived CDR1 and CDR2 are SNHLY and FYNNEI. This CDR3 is CASNRGQSAYEQYF. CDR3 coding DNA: TGTGCCAGCAATAGGGGACAGTCCGCCTACGAGCAGTACTTC.

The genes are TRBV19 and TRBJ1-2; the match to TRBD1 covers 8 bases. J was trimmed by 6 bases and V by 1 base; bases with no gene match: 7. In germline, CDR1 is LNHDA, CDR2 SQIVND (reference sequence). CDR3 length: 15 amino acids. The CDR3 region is CASSIVGTGMHGYTF. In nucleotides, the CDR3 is TGTGCCAGTAGTATAGTCGGGACAGGCATGCATGGCTACACCTTC.

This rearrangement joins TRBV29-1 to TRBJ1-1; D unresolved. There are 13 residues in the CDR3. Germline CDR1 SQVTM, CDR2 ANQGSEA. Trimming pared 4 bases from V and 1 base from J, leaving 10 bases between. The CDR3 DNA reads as TGCAGCGTTGCCCTGCAGCGGAACACTGAAGCTTTCTTT. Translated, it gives CSVALQRNTEAFF.